The rows below give T cell receptor beta chains drawn from one sample of a study of cytomegalovirus exposure and HLA in healthy donors. Only in-frame clones appear in the TCRdb table, and some are missing; sequencing was by immunoSEQ multiplex PCR. Here the sample spans around 78,000 clones, approximately 77% being singletons. Sequenced input: PBMCs. The receptor source for this set is a woman aged 40-49 years in good health and CMV-seropositive. Each CDR3 is given with its conserved first and last residue. Each record gives: clone size, J gene, D gene, V gene, CDR3 DNA, CDR3 protein. D genes are given only for firm matches. Clone sizes are given selectively: once, few, many, or a class where the clone is expanded.

abundance: .; j_gene: TRBJ2-6; d_gene: .; v_gene: TRBV5-1; CDR3nt: TGCGCCAGCAGTTACCCCCTGGAGGCTGGGGCCAACGTCCTGACTTTC; CDR3aa: CASSYPLEAGANVLTF
abundance: .; j_gene: TRBJ2-3; d_gene: .; v_gene: TRBV4-2; CDR3nt: TGTGCCAGCAGCCAAGAATTCCAGAGCACAGATACGCAGTATTTT; CDR3aa: CASSQEFQSTDTQYF
abundance: .; j_gene: TRBJ1-5; d_gene: .; v_gene: TRBV7-2; CDR3nt: TGTGCCAGCAGCTTAGTATCTGGCCCCAATCAGCCCCAGCATTTT; CDR3aa: CASSLVSGPNQPQHF
abundance: .; j_gene: TRBJ2-5; d_gene: .; v_gene: TRBV9; CDR3nt: TGTGCCAGCAGCGTAGGAAGGGGCGCGGAGACCCAGTACTTC; CDR3aa: CASSVGRGAETQYF
abundance: few; j_gene: TRBJ1-4; d_gene: .; v_gene: TRBV7-9; CDR3nt: TGTGCCAGCAGCCGACCACAGGGTCTAGGGACTAATGAAAAACTGTTTTTT; CDR3aa: CASSRPQGLGTNEKLFF
abundance: .; j_gene: TRBJ2-7; d_gene: TRBD2; v_gene: TRBV5-1; CDR3nt: TGCGCCAGCAGCCCTAGCGGGGTCGATTCCTACGAGCAGTACTTC; CDR3aa: CASSPSGVDSYEQYF
abundance: few; j_gene: TRBJ2-7; d_gene: TRBD1; v_gene: TRBV19; CDR3nt: TGTGCCAGTAGTAAACAGGGGCGAGACTACGAGCAGTACTTC; CDR3aa: CASSKQGRDYEQYF
abundance: .; j_gene: TRBJ2-1; d_gene: TRBD2; v_gene: TRBV5-4; CDR3nt: TGTGCCAGCAGCGCCGTAACTAGCGGGAAGTACAATGAGCAGTTCTTC; CDR3aa: CASSAVTSGKYNEQFF
abundance: .; j_gene: TRBJ2-5; d_gene: .; v_gene: TRBV30; CDR3nt: TGTGCCTGGAGTGACAGGCGTTCAGGGACCCAGTACTTC; CDR3aa: CAWSDRRSGTQYF
abundance: .; j_gene: TRBJ1-5; d_gene: .; v_gene: TRBV27; CDR3nt: TGTGCCAGCAGGGAACTAGGGACGGGGGGCAGGGATTGGCCCCAGCATTTT; CDR3aa: CASRELGTGGRDWPQHF
abundance: .; j_gene: TRBJ1-1; d_gene: .; v_gene: TRBV18; CDR3nt: TGTGCCAGCTCACCACTTCTGGAGCCAAACACTGAAGCTTTCTTT; CDR3aa: CASSPLLEPNTEAFF
abundance: .; j_gene: TRBJ1-3; d_gene: .; v_gene: TRBV7-2; CDR3nt: TGTGCCAGCTCAGGGGTGAGAGGAAACACCATATATTTT; CDR3aa: CASSGVRGNTIYF
abundance: many; j_gene: TRBJ1-5; d_gene: .; v_gene: TRBV27; CDR3nt: TGTGCCAGCAGCCTAGGGGCAGGCGAGAATCAGCCCCAGCATTTT; CDR3aa: CASSLGAGENQPQHF
abundance: .; j_gene: TRBJ2-3; d_gene: TRBD2; v_gene: TRBV7-2; CDR3nt: TGTGCCAGCAGCTTACTAGCGGGAGGAGAGGATACGCAGTATTTT; CDR3aa: CASSLLAGGEDTQYF
abundance: .; j_gene: TRBJ2-7; d_gene: .; v_gene: TRBV5-1; CDR3nt: TGCGCCAGCAGCTTGGGTGGCCCTCTCGACGAGCAGTACTTC; CDR3aa: CASSLGGPLDEQYF
abundance: .; j_gene: TRBJ2-7; d_gene: .; v_gene: TRBV19; CDR3nt: TGTGCCAGTAGTCCCGCCTACTTGTCACCCTCCTACGAGCAGTACTTC; CDR3aa: CASSPAYLSPSYEQYF
abundance: .; j_gene: TRBJ2-3; d_gene: .; v_gene: TRBV25-1; CDR3nt: TGTGCCAGCCAGGGTTATACGCAGTATTTT; CDR3aa: CASQGYTQYF
abundance: .; j_gene: TRBJ1-1; d_gene: .; v_gene: TRBV9; CDR3nt: TGTGCCAGCAGCGCGAGGGACACTGAAGCTTTCTTT; CDR3aa: CASSARDTEAFF
abundance: .; j_gene: TRBJ2-1; d_gene: TRBD1; v_gene: TRBV2; CDR3nt: TGTGCCAGCAGCCCGGGACAGGGGGCCGGCAATGAGCAGTTCTTC; CDR3aa: CASSPGQGAGNEQFF
abundance: few; j_gene: TRBJ2-1; d_gene: .; v_gene: TRBV19; CDR3nt: TGTGCCAGTAGTGGGGGGACTCGCGCCGCTTATGAGCAGTTCTTC; CDR3aa: CASSGGTRAAYEQFF
abundance: .; j_gene: TRBJ1-2; d_gene: .; v_gene: TRBV30; CDR3nt: TGTGCCTGGAGCTCCGGACAGACCTATGGCTACACCTTC; CDR3aa: CAWSSGQTYGYTF
abundance: .; j_gene: TRBJ2-6; d_gene: .; v_gene: TRBV5-1; CDR3nt: TGCGCCAGCAGCTTACAGGGTTTAGTCCCTGGGGCCAACGTCCTGACTTTC; CDR3aa: CASSLQGLVPGANVLTF
abundance: .; j_gene: TRBJ2-3; d_gene: .; v_gene: TRBV5-1; CDR3nt: TGCGCCAGCAGCTTCGGCGGGGTAAGCACAGATACGCAGTATTTT; CDR3aa: CASSFGGVSTDTQYF
abundance: few; j_gene: TRBJ2-1; d_gene: .; v_gene: TRBV18; CDR3nt: TGTGCCAGCTCAACCGACACTAGCTCCAGGGAGCAGTTCTTC; CDR3aa: CASSTDTSSREQFF
abundance: .; j_gene: TRBJ1-2; d_gene: TRBD1; v_gene: TRBV5-1; CDR3nt: TGCGCCAGCAGCTTGGGAGGGACAGCTAACTATGGCTACACCTTC; CDR3aa: CASSLGGTANYGYTF
abundance: .; j_gene: TRBJ1-1; d_gene: TRBD1; v_gene: TRBV28; CDR3nt: TGTGCCAGCAGTTCCGGAACGGGACAGGGGAGGGGTGAAGCTTTCTTT; CDR3aa: CASSSGTGQGRGEAFF
abundance: few; j_gene: TRBJ1-1; d_gene: TRBD1; v_gene: TRBV7-9; CDR3nt: TGTGCCAGCAGGACAGGGCAAGGAATGAACACTGAAGCTTTCTTT; CDR3aa: CASRTGQGMNTEAFF
abundance: .; j_gene: TRBJ2-2; d_gene: TRBD1; v_gene: TRBV7-2; CDR3nt: TGTGCCAGCAGCTCGTCCGGGACAGCGAACACCGGGGAGCTGTTTTTT; CDR3aa: CASSSSGTANTGELFF
abundance: .; j_gene: TRBJ2-5; d_gene: .; v_gene: TRBV5-1; CDR3nt: TGCGCCAGCACGGAGTGGAGGACCCAAGAGACCCAGTACTTC; CDR3aa: CASTEWRTQETQYF
abundance: few; j_gene: TRBJ1-3; d_gene: .; v_gene: TRBV6-1; CDR3nt: TGTGCCAGCAGTGGGGCGTCATCTGGAAACACCATATATTTT; CDR3aa: CASSGASSGNTIYF
abundance: .; j_gene: TRBJ1-2; d_gene: .; v_gene: TRBV10-3; CDR3nt: TGTGCCATCAGCGGCGGGGAGGTTATCGGTGGCTACACCTTC; CDR3aa: CAISGGEVIGGYTF
abundance: .; j_gene: TRBJ1-2; d_gene: .; v_gene: TRBV19; CDR3nt: TGTGCCAGTATCGCCTATTCAGGGTCGGGCTATGGCTACACCTTC; CDR3aa: CASIAYSGSGYGYTF
abundance: .; j_gene: TRBJ1-5; d_gene: TRBD1; v_gene: TRBV4-1; CDR3nt: TGCGCCAGCAGCCAAGGACAGGGGGCGCGGGGTCAGCCCCAGCATTTT; CDR3aa: CASSQGQGARGQPQHF
abundance: .; j_gene: TRBJ1-5; d_gene: .; v_gene: TRBV7-2; CDR3nt: TGTGCCAGCAGCTTTGGAGCAGGGATGGGTCAGCCCCAGCATTTT; CDR3aa: CASSFGAGMGQPQHF
abundance: .; j_gene: TRBJ1-1; d_gene: .; v_gene: TRBV7-2; CDR3nt: TGTGCCAGCAGCTTACAGGGTATGAACACTGAAGCTTTCTTT; CDR3aa: CASSLQGMNTEAFF
abundance: .; j_gene: TRBJ2-4; d_gene: .; v_gene: TRBV2; CDR3nt: TGTGCCAGCAGTGTGGGAGGGGGACTAGCCAAAAACATTCAGTACTTC; CDR3aa: CASSVGGGLAKNIQYF
abundance: once; j_gene: TRBJ2-7; d_gene: .; v_gene: TRBV6-5; CDR3nt: TGTGCCAGCAGTTACTCGTACGTCCGGGACACCTACGAGCAGTACTTC; CDR3aa: CASSYSYVRDTYEQYF
abundance: few; j_gene: TRBJ2-7; d_gene: TRBD2; v_gene: TRBV5-6; CDR3nt: TGTGCCAGCAGCCTCCTAGCGGGGGGGCGTTCGGGCGAGCAGTACTTC; CDR3aa: CASSLLAGGRSGEQYF
abundance: .; j_gene: TRBJ2-6; d_gene: .; v_gene: TRBV6-1; CDR3nt: TGTGCCAGCAGTGAATATTTCTCTGGGGCCAACGTCCTGACTTTC; CDR3aa: CASSEYFSGANVLTF
abundance: .; j_gene: TRBJ2-7; d_gene: TRBD2; v_gene: TRBV7-2; CDR3nt: TGTGCCAGCAGCTTTTATAGCGGGGGGACCTACGAGCAGTACTTC; CDR3aa: CASSFYSGGTYEQYF
abundance: .; j_gene: TRBJ1-1; d_gene: .; v_gene: TRBV6-1; CDR3nt: TGTGCCAGCAGTAGGGGGTCGATAGGGGACACTGAAGCTTTCTTT; CDR3aa: CASSRGSIGDTEAFF
abundance: .; j_gene: TRBJ1-2; d_gene: .; v_gene: TRBV5-1; CDR3nt: TGCGCCAGCAGCTTACCAGGGGCGCATGGCTACACCTTC; CDR3aa: CASSLPGAHGYTF
abundance: .; j_gene: TRBJ2-7; d_gene: .; v_gene: TRBV7-2; CDR3nt: TGTGCCAGCAGCTTGAACGGAGCCTACGAGCAGTACTTC; CDR3aa: CASSLNGAYEQYF
abundance: .; j_gene: TRBJ1-2; d_gene: TRBD1; v_gene: TRBV5-1; CDR3nt: TGCGCCAGCAGCACCGGACAGGGTAACAGCTATGGCTACACCTTC; CDR3aa: CASSTGQGNSYGYTF
abundance: .; j_gene: TRBJ2-5; d_gene: .; v_gene: TRBV5-6; CDR3nt: TGTGCCAGCAGCTGGGAGGAGCAGGGAGGGACCCAGTACTTC; CDR3aa: CASSWEEQGGTQYF